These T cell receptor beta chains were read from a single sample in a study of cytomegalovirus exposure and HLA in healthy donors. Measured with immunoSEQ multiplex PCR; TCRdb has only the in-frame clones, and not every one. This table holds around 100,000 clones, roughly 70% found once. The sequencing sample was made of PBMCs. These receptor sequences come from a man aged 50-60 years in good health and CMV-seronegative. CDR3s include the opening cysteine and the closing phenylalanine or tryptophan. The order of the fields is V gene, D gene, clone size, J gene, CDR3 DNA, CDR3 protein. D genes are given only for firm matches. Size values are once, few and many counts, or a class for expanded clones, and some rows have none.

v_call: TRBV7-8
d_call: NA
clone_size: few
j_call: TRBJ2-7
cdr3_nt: TGTGCCAGCAGCTCCCACTGGGACACCTCCTACGAGCAGTACTTC
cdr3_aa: CASSSHWDTSYEQYF

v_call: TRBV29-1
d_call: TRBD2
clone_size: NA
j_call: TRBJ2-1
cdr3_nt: TGCAGCGTTGATAGGCAGACTAGCGGGTGGGGGAATGAGCAGTTCTTC
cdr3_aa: CSVDRQTSGWGNEQFF

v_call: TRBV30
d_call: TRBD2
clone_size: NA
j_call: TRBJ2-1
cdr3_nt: TGTGCCTGGAGTACGAAGACTAGCGGGCCAGGGAATGAGCAGTTCTTC
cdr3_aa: CAWSTKTSGPGNEQFF

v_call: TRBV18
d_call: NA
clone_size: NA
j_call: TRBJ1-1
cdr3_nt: TGTGCCAGCTCACGGGGGGAGGGCACTGAAGCTTTCTTT
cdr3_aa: CASSRGEGTEAFF

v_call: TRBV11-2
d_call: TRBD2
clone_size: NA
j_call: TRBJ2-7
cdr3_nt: TGTGCCAGCAGCTTGGGAACTAGCGGGAGATTGTACGAGCAGTACTTC
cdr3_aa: CASSLGTSGRLYEQYF

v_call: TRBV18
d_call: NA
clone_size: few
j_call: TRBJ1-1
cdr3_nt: TGTGCCAGCTCATTAGACAATTCCAACACTGAAGCTTTCTTT
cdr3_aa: CASSLDNSNTEAFF

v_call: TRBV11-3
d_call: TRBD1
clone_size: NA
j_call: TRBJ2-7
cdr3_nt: TGTGCCAGCAGCTCGGGACAGGGGGAAGGCTACGAGCAGTACTTC
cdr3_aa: CASSSGQGEGYEQYF

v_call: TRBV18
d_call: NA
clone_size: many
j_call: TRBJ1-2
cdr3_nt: TGTGCCAGCTCCCCCACAGGGCCCGGGGATGGCTACACCTTC
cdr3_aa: CASSPTGPGDGYTF

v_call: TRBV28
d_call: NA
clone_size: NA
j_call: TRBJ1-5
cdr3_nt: TGTGCCAGCAGGGGGGGGCAGGGTGGGCAGCCCCAGCATTTT
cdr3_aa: CASRGGQGGQPQHF

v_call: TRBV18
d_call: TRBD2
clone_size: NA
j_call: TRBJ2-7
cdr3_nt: TGTGCCAGCTCACCACCCGGGGTAGCGGGGACCTACGAGCAGTACTTC
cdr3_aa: CASSPPGVAGTYEQYF